This T cell receptor (beta chain) was sequenced in a study of somatic reversion in DOCK8 deficiency (dated by TCRdb to 2020 to 2022). Study-level background: In the study, T cell receptor beta repertoires were compared across three groups: DOCK8-deficient patients, DOCK8-revertant patients and healthy volunteers. The study set out to investigate how, in DOCK8 deficiency, somatic reversion of pathogenic DOCK8 variants alters lymphocyte differentiation and function. The DOCK8-deficient patients included in the study had already been reported in previous work. On the study overall, not on this receptor specifically: The methods did not state, for each individual sample, whether the source material was whole blood or PBMCs.

Library prep was done by multiplex PCR. One-step amplicon PCR with EuroClonality-NGS primers was used to generate TRB libraries from approximately 98 ng genomic DNA. Sequencing of the TRB amplicons was done on Illumina MiSeq instruments using 2 x 250 bp version 2 chemistry. The authors processed their data as follows. Primary TRB sequence analysis and V(D)J annotation were performed with IMGT/HighV-QUEST. Repertoire diversity and composition were evaluated with VDJtools after removing nonfunctional clones and downsampling for comparisons between samples. The public sequencing data were trimmed at Q25 with fastp and processed into clonotypes with MiXCR by TCRdb, which kept only in-frame beta chains. Merged by CDR3 protein, the rows form single entries marked with the most common genes and DNA. The V and J calls, along with clone size, are taken from TCRdb and not from the paper's own processing. Within this sample are fewer than 5,000 distinct CDR3 sequences, with around a quarter of them counted one time only. Jointly, the top ten make up around 9.1% of the sample.

The healthy control blood was obtained from volunteer donors, who were supplied by blood services in Australia and France. For the TCR repertoire analysis, genomic DNA was extracted either from whole blood samples or from PBMCs. The CDR3 measures 14 amino acids from cysteine to phenylalanine. The sequence is cut down to CDR3 DNA, 42 bases in frame from base 1. The V and J ends are trimmed by 0 bases and 3 bases, leaving 6 bases between them. As encoded in the germline V gene, CDR1 is MGHRA while CDR2 is YSYEKL. This clonotype was counted only a few times. Its antigen has not been determined. No clone much larger than this one lies a single base away; base qualities are absent.

The chain employs TRBV4-1 and TRBJ1-3; no D gene call is confident. Sequenced input: peripheral blood. The sequence was collected from a human donor in good health. The sequenced DNA: TGCGCCAGCAGCCAAGATCAATTTGGAAACACCATATATTTT. Translated, this gives CASSQDQFGNTIYF.